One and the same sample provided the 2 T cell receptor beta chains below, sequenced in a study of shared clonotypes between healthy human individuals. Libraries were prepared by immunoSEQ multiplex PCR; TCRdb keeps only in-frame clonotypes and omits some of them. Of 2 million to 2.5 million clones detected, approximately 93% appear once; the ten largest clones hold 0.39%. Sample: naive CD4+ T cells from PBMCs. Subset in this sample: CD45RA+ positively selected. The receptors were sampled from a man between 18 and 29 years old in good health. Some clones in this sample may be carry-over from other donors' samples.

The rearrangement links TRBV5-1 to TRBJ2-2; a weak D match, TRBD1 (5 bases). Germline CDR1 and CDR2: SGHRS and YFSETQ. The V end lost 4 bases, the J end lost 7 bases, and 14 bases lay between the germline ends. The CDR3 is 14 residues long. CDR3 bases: TGCGCCAGCAGCCCCGGACACCAAAACGGGGAGCTGTTTTTT. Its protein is CASSPGHQNGELFF.

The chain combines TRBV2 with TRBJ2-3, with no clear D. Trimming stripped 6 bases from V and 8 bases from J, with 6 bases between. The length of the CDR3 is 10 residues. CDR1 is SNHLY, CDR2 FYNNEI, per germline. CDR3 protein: CASRVSTQYF. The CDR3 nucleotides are TGTGCCAGCAGGGTGTCTACGCAGTATTTT.